This entry lists 5 T cell receptor beta chains sequenced from one sample in a study of blood T cells in healthy people across ages. Using a J-beta primer mix together with a sample-barcoded 5' primer, a second PCR was run for roughly 6 to 12 cycles. TCRdb processed the 5' RACE reads anew with MiXCR; each CDR3 protein has one entry. The table has more than 650,000 distinct CDR3 sequences, 20% to 30% seen once; the top ten hold about 3%. The data also belong to a second study, concerning T cells of mothers and their children.

Sequenced: blood. These receptors all come from a boy aged 5-17 years in good health.

Only a few counts were recorded for this clonotype. The chain uses TRBV5-1 and TRBJ2-3; 12 bases fit TRBD2. CDR1 and CDR2 (germline): SGHRS, YFSETQ. J gave up 3 bases and V 0 bases, and 5 bases lay outside the gene matches. The CDR3 is 17 amino acids. CDR3 in DNA: TGCGCCAGCAGCTTGGCCTCTACTAGCGGGGGGACAGATACGCAGTATTTT. Residues: CASSLASTSGGTDTQYF. Drawing the rest from reference TRBV5-1 and TRBJ2-3, the complete variable domain is KAGVTQTPRYLIKTRGQQVTLSCSPISGHRSVSWYQQTPGQGLQFLFEYFSETQRNKGNFPGRFSGRQFSNSRSEMNVSTLELGDSALYLCASSLASTSGGTDTQYFGPGTRLTVL.

The sample holds a few counts of this clonotype. This chain connects TRBV20-1 to TRBJ2-3; TRBD2 matches 12 bases. The germline gives CDR1 DFQATT, CDR2 SNEGSKA (reference sequence). The CDR3 consists of 15 residues. V shed 2 bases, J shed 3 bases, and the junction held 3 bases outside the gene matches. The CDR3 DNA reads as TGCAGTGCTAGACCTAGCGGGAGGGATACAGATACGCAGTATTTT. Protein product: CSARPSGRDTDTQYF.

V and J are TRBV15 and TRBJ2-3; 8 bases are shared with TRBD2. The CDR3 is 16 residues long. V lost 0 bases, J lost 1 base, and 3 bases stayed unmatched. From germline, CDR1 is LNHNV and CDR2 YYDKDF (reference sequence). For the CDR3, the DNA is TGTGCCACCAGCAGAGAAGCGGGGGATGGCACAGATACGCAGTATTTT. Its translation is CATSREAGDGTDTQYF.

This clonotype was seen a handful of times. This chain links TRBV4-1 with TRBJ2-2; D possibly corresponds to TRBD1 (6 bases). The CDR3 loop spans 13 amino acids. V dropped 7 bases and J dropped 3 bases, with 9 bases sitting between them. The germline V gene has CDR1 MGHRA and CDR2 YSYEKL. The CDR3 is CASNRQDTGELFF. The CDR3 bases are TGCGCCAGCAACCGACAGGACACCGGGGAGCTGTTTTTT.

This clonotype showed up just a few times. V usage is TRBV13 and J usage is TRBJ2-1; 10 bases are a match to TRBD2. Matching the DNA end better, TRBJ2-7 makes the J call doubtful. Germline V gene sequence: CDR1 PRHDT, CDR2 FYEKMQ (reference sequence). This CDR3 is 15 amino acids long. As DNA, the CDR3 is TGTGCCAGCAGCCGATCTAGCGGGGGACTCTACGAGCAGTACTTC. This codes for CASSRSSGGLYEQYF.